These 5 T cell receptor beta chains share one sample of origin, sequenced in a study of T-cell memory formation after mild COVID-19. TCRdb itself ran the 5' RACE reads through MiXCR, one entry per CDR3 protein. The table shows about 200,000 distinct CDR3 sequences, with 9% to 10% occurring only once. Source material: PBMCs or a T cell subset sorted from them (not recorded which). The source is a man younger than 35 who had mild COVID-19 (a few samples of this study predate the infection). Cell type and time point are not known.

In DNA, the CDR3 is TGTGCCTGGAGTCGGCAGGGGGCCACTGAAGCTTTCTTT. This gives the protein CAWSRQGATEAFF. The rearrangement links TRBV30 to TRBJ1-1; the match to TRBD1 covers 8 bases. The V segment lost 2 bases and the J segment 4 bases; nucleotides outside the gene matches: 3. This CDR3 is built from 13 residues. Germline lookup yields CDR1 GTSNPN and CDR2 SVGIG (reference sequence).

This clonotype was detected a few times. V and J are TRBV6-2 or TRBV6-3 and TRBJ1-1; D gene ambiguous. The V and J ends lost 5 bases and 4 bases respectively, with 14 bases between them. From germline, CDR1 is MNHEY and CDR2 SVGEGT. This CDR3 is 14 amino acids long. This CDR3 reads CASSPIGWTTEAFF. The CDR3 DNA sequence: TGTGCCAGCAGTCCGATCGGGTGGACCACTGAAGCTTTCTTT.

The chain combines TRBV6-5 with TRBJ2-7; D is possibly TRBD1 or TRBD2 (5 bases each). The ends were cut back, 1 base at V and 6 bases at J, with 7 bases in the middle. The germline V gene has CDR1 MNHEY and CDR2 SVGAGI. There are 12 residues in the CDR3. The CDR3 bases are TGTGCCAGCAGTTACTGGGGGTCCGAGCAGTACTTC. This encodes CASSYWGSEQYF.

V is TRBV18 and J is TRBJ1-1; D gene ambiguous. The V end lost 6 bases, the J end lost 1 base, and 9 bases lay between the germline ends. The CDR3 has 13 amino acids. Germline values: CDR1 KGHSH, CDR2 LQKENI. CDR3 sequence reads: CASSRTQNTEAFF. In nucleotides, the CDR3 is TGTGCCAGCTCGCGGACCCAGAACACTGAAGCTTTCTTT.

This clonotype has just a few counts. The junction and the germline gene differ at one end; a read error may be behind it. The gene calls are TRBV7-2 and TRBJ1-5; TRBD1 aligns across 10 bases. From germline, CDR1 is SGHTA and CDR2 FQGNSA. This CDR3 is built from 16 residues. The CDR3 protein is CASSLAGQGIIQPQHF. CDR3 sequence (DNA): TGTGCCAGCAGCCTAGCGGGACAGGGGATCATTCAGCCCCAGCATTTT. Filled out from reference TRBV7-2 and TRBJ1-5, the complete variable domain reads GAGVSQSPSNKVTEKGKDVELRCDPISGHTALYWYRQSLGQGLEFLIYFQGNSAPDKSGLPSDRFSAERTGGSVSTLTIQRTQQEDSAVYLCASSLAGQGIIQPQHFGDGTRLSIL.